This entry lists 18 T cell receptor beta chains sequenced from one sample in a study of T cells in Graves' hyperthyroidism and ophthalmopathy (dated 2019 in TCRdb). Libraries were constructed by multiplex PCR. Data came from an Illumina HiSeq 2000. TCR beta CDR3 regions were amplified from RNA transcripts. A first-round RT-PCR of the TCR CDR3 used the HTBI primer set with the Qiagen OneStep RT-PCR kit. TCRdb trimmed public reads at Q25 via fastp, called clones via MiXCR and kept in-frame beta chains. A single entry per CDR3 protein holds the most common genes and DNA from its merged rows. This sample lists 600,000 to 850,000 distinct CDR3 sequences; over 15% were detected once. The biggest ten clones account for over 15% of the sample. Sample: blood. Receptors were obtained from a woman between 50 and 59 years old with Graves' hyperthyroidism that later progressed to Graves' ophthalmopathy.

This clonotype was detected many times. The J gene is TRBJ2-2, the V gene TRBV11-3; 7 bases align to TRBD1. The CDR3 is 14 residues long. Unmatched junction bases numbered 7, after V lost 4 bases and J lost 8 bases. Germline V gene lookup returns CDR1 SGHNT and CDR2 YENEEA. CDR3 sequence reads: CASSSRTGLGELFF. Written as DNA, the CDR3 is TGTGCCAGCAGCTCTCGGACAGGCCTTGGGGAGCTGTTTTTT.

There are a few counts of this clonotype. The CDR3: CASSLKPSMNTEAFF. CDR3 nucleotide sequence: TGTGCCAGCAGCTTAAAACCGTCGATGAACACTGAAGCTTTCTTT. This chain connects TRBV7-6 to TRBJ1-1; D uncertain. Germline V gene data show CDR1 as SGHVS and CDR2 as FNYEAQ. This CDR3 is built from 15 residues. Trimming shortened V by 2 bases and J by 0 bases, and 10 bases separated the two germline ends.

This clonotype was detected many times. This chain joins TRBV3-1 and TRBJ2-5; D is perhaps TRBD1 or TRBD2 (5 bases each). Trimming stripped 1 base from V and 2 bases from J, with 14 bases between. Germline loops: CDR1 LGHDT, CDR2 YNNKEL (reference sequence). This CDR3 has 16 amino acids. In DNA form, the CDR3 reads TGTGCCAGCAGCCAAGCGACACCGGGACGGCAAGAGACCCAGTACTTC. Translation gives CASSQATPGRQETQYF.

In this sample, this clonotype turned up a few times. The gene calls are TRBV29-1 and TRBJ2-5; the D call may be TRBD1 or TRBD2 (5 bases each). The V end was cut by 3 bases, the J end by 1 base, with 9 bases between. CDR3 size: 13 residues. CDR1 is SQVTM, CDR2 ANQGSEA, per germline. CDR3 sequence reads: CSVDRDRQETQYF. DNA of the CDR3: TGCAGCGTTGACAGGGACCGCCAAGAGACCCAGTACTTC.

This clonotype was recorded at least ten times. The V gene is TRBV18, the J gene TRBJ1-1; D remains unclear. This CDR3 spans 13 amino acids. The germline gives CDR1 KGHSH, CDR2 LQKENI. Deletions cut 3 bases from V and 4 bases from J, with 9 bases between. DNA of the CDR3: TGTGCCAGCTCACCGGGTGAACTCACTGAAGCTTTCTTT. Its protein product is CASSPGELTEAFF. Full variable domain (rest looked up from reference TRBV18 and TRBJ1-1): NAGVMQNPRHLVRRRGQEARLRCSPMKGHSHVYWYRQLPEEGLKFMVYLQKENIIDESGMPKERFSAEFPKEGPSILRIQQVVRGDSAAYFCASSPGELTEAFFGQGTRLTVV.

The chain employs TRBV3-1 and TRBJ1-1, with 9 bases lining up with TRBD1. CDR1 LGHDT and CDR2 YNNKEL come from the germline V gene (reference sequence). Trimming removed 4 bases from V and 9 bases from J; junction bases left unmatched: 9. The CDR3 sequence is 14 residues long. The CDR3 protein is CASSPSTGGRKAFF. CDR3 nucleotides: TGTGCCAGCAGCCCTTCGACAGGGGGGAGAAAAGCTTTCTTT.

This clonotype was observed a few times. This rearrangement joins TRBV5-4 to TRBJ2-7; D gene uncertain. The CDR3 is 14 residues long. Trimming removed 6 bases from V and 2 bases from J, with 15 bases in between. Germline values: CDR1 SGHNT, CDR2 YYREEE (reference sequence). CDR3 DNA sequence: TGTGCCAGCACCTCCCAAGGTCCGGCCTACGAGCAGTACTTC. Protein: CASTSQGPAYEQYF. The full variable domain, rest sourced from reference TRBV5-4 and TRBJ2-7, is ETGVTQSPTHLIKTRGQQVTLRCSSQSGHNTVSWYQQALGQGPQFIFQYYREEENGRGNFPPRFSGLQFPNYSSELNVNALELDDSALYLCASTSQGPAYEQYFGPGTRLTVT.

CDR3 sequence: CASSALARGETQYF. CDR3 coding DNA: TGTGCCAGTAGTGCACTAGCGAGGGGTGAGACCCAGTACTTC. This chain uses TRBV19 with TRBJ2-5; TRBD2 matches 7 bases. V dropped 5 bases and J dropped 5; count of bases not matched to a gene: 8. Germline V gives CDR1 LNHDA, CDR2 SQIVND (reference sequence). The length of the CDR3 is 14 residues.

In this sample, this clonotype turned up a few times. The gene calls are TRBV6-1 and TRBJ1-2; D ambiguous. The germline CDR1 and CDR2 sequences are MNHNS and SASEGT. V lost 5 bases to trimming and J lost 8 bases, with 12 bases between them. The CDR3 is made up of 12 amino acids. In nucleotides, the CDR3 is TGTGCCAGCAGTACGAACTCGGCCGGCTACACCTTC. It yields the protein CASSTNSAGYTF.

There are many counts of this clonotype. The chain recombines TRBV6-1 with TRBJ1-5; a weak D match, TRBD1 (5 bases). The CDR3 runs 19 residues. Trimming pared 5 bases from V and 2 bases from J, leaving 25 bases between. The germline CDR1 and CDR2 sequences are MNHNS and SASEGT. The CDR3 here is CASSKLPVGGYAGNQPQHF. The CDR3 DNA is TGTGCCAGCAGTAAACTCCCCGTGGGGGGATATGCGGGCAATCAGCCCCAGCATTTT.

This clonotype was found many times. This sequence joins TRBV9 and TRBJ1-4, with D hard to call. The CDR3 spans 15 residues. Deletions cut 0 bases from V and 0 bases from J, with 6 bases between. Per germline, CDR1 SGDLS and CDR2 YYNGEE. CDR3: CASSVAVATNEKLFF. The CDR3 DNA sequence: TGTGCCAGCAGCGTAGCGGTTGCAACTAATGAAAAACTGTTTTTT.

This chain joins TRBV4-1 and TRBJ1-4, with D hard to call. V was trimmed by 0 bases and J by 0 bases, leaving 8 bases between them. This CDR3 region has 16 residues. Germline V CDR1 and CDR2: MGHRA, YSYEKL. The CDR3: CASSQDRGATNEKLFF. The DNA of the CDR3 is TGCGCCAGCAGCCAAGATAGAGGCGCAACTAATGAAAAACTGTTTTTT.

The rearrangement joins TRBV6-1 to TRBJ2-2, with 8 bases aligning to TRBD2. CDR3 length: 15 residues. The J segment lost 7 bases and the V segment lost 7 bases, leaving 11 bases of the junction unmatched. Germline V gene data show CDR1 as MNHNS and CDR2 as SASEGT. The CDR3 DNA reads TGTGCCAGCACCCCCCGCGGGGGGCAAAACGGGGAGCTGTTTTTT. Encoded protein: CASTPRGGQNGELFF.

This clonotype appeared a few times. CDR3 nucleotide sequence: TGTGCCAGCAGCTACCCACAGAGTAACACCGGGGAGCTGTTTTTT. As protein: CASSYPQSNTGELFF. The chain employs TRBV11-2 and TRBJ2-2; D unresolved. The V end was cut by 4 bases, the J end by 2 bases, with 11 bases between. Looked up from germline, CDR1 is SGHAT and CDR2 is FQNNGV. The CDR3 is 15 amino acids. The variable domain in full, with the rest retrieved from reference TRBV11-2 and TRBJ2-2, is EAGVAQSPRYKIIEKRQSVAFWCNPISGHATLYWYQQILGQGPKLLIQFQNNGVVDDSQLPKDRFSAERLKGVDSTLKIQPAKLEDSAVYLCASSYPQSNTGELFFGEGSRLTVL.

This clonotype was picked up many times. The CDR3 region is CSARGTGWNTEAFF. In nucleotides, the CDR3 is TGCAGTGCTAGAGGAACAGGGTGGAACACTGAAGCTTTCTTT. The V gene is TRBV20-1, the J gene TRBJ1-1; perhaps TRBD1 as D (6 bases). Trimming removed 1 base at V and 1 base at J, with 10 bases between. Per the germline V gene, CDR1 is DFQATT and CDR2 is SNEGSKA (reference sequence). The length of the CDR3 is 14 residues.

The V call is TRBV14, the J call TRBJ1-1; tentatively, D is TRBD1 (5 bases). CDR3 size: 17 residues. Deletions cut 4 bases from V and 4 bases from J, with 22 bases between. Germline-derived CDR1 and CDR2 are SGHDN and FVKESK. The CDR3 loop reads CASSPFARETLGTEAFF. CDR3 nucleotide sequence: TGTGCCAGCAGCCCATTTGCCAGGGAAACCTTGGGCACTGAAGCTTTCTTT.

The CDR3 DNA is TGTGCCAGTAGGGACAGCTTTCTAGGCTACACCTTC. As protein: CASRDSFLGYTF. The V call is TRBV19, the J call TRBJ1-2; weak D call: TRBD1 (6 bases). The V and J ends lost 6 bases and 8 bases respectively, with 13 bases between them. This CDR3 comprises 12 residues. The germline CDR1 and CDR2 sequences are LNHDA and SQIVND (reference sequence). Complete variable domain (other parts from reference TRBV19 and TRBJ1-2): DGGITQSPKYLFRKEGQNVTLSCEQNLNHDAMYWYRQDPGQGLRLIYYSQIVNDFQKGDIAEGYSVSREKKESFPLTVTSAQKNPTAFYLCASRDSFLGYTFGSGTRLTVV.

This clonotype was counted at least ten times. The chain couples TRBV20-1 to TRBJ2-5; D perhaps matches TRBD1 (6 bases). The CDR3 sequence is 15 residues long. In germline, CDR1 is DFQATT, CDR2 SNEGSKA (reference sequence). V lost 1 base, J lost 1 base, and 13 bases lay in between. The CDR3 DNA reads TGCAGTGCTAGAGTTCTCAGGGGCTCCCAAGAGACCCAGTACTTC. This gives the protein CSARVLRGSQETQYF.